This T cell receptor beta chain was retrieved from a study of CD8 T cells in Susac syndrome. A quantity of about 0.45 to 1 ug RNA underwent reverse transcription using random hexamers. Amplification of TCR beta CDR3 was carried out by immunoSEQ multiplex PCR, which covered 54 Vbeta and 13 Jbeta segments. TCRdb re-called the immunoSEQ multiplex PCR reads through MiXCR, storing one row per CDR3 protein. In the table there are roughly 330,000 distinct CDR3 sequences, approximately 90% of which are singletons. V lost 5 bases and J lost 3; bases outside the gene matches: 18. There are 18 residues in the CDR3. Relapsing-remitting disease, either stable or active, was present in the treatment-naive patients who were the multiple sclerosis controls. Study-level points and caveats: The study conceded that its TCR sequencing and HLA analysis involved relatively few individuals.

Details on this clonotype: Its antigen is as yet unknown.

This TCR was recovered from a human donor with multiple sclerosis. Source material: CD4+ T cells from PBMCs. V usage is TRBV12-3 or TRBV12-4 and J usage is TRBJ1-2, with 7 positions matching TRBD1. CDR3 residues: CASSLGLTGQGLDYGYTF. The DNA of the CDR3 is TGTGCCAGCAGTCTCGGGTTGACAGGGCAAGGACTTGACTATGGCTACACCTTC.